Shown below are 28 T cell receptor beta chains from a single sample sequenced in a study of T cell responses to AZD1222 COVID-19 vaccine. Clones were sequenced by immunoSEQ multiplex PCR, and TCRdb holds only the in-frame ones, with some missing. Here the sample spans 75,000 to 100,000 clones, approximately 91% being singletons. The sample here was peripheral blood, taken on day 0 of AZD1222 vaccination. The receptors come from an adult in good health.

The chain has TRBV21-1 and TRBJ1-1; the tabulated D call, TRBD1, remains unverified against the DNA. TRBV21-1 is flagged as a pseudogene. The CDR3 runs to 13 residues. The CDR3 reads CASTPRDRLPAFF. In DNA form, the CDR3 reads TGTGCCAGCACTCCCCGGGACAGGCTGCCGGCTTTCTTT.

The CDR3 spells CASSSPTGNPLNGYTF. The CDR3, as DNA: TGTGCCAGCAGTTCACCGACAGGGAACCCCTTGAACGGCTACACCTTC. The chain couples TRBV28 to TRBJ1-2, with 7 bases that match TRBD1. Germline V gene sequence: CDR1 MDHEN, CDR2 SYDVKM. The J segment lost 8 bases and the V segment lost 4 bases, leaving 16 bases of the junction unmatched. The CDR3 loop spans 16 amino acids.

This clone was observed once. The chain links TRBV7-9 to TRBJ1-1; D is unclear. Trimming took off 4 bases at V and 1 base at J, with 7 bases between the two ends. Germline V gives CDR1 SEHNR, CDR2 FQNEAQ (reference sequence). The CDR3 contains 13 residues. The CDR3 loop is CASSWAANTEAFF. CDR3 bases: TGTGCCAGCAGCTGGGCGGCGAACACTGAAGCTTTCTTT.

The chain has TRBV28 and TRBJ1-1; 7 positions match TRBD1. The CDR3 extends over 13 amino acids. Germline V lookup: CDR1 MDHEN, CDR2 SYDVKM. Trimming removed 7 bases from V and 2 bases from J; junction bases left unmatched: 4. CDR3 in DNA: TGTGCCAGCAAAGGGACAGTTAACACTGAAGCTTTCTTT. Amino acids: CASKGTVNTEAFF.

The chain joins TRBV18 to TRBJ2-5, with 8 bases that match TRBD1. Germline trimming cut 5 bases from V and 0 bases from J; bases unmatched to any gene: 2. The length of the CDR3 is 14 residues. CDR1 is KGHSH and CDR2 is LQKENI in the germline V gene. The CDR3 sequence: CASSGQGNQETQYF. Written as DNA, the CDR3 is TGTGCCAGCTCAGGACAGGGTAACCAAGAGACCCAGTACTTC.

This clone was seen more than once but under ten times. This chain uses TRBV19 with TRBJ2-7; the match to TRBD2 covers 9 bases. The CDR3 is made up of 16 amino acids. V lost 4 bases and J lost 4; bases outside the gene matches: 11. Germline lookup yields CDR1 LNHDA and CDR2 SQIVND (reference sequence). For the CDR3, the DNA is TGTGCCAGTAGTAGGACTCGCGGGAGGGACACTTACGAGCAGTACTTC. Residues: CASSRTRGRDTYEQYF.

The V gene is TRBV27, the J gene TRBJ1-2; maybe TRBD1 (5 bases). Trimming removed 3 bases from V and 4 bases from J, with 9 bases in between. This CDR3 region has 13 residues. From germline, CDR1 is MNHEY and CDR2 SMNVEV (reference sequence). CDR3: CASSLSGLYGYTF. Here the CDR3 DNA reads TGTGCCAGCAGTTTGTCGGGACTCTATGGCTACACCTTC.

The rearrangement uses TRBV30 and TRBJ1-1; D gene unclear. The V gene's germline CDR1 is GTSNPN and CDR2 SVGIG (reference sequence). Trimming left V 4 bases short and J 3 bases short, with 6 bases between. The CDR3 loop spans 11 amino acids. Here the CDR3 reads CAWMQDTEAFF. The CDR3 DNA reads TGTGCCTGGATGCAGGACACTGAAGCTTTCTTT.

The chain recombines TRBV19 with TRBJ2-7, with a weak D call TRBD2 (6 bases). The CDR3 covers 12 residues. The ends were cut back, 8 bases at V and 1 base at J, with 9 bases in the middle. Germline lookup yields CDR1 LNHDA and CDR2 SQIVND (reference sequence). The DNA of the CDR3 is TGTGCCAGTGCTGCGGGATCCTACGAGCAGTACTTC. It codes for CASAAGSYEQYF.

The V and J genes are TRBV19 and TRBJ2-1, with 8 bases that match TRBD1. The CDR3 sequence is 13 residues long. The J segment lost 6 bases and the V segment lost 6 bases, leaving 4 bases of the junction unmatched. Germline V lookup: CDR1 LNHDA, CDR2 SQIVND (reference sequence). The CDR3 reads CASSPTGANEQFF. CDR3 nucleotide sequence: TGTGCCAGTAGCCCGACAGGGGCCAATGAGCAGTTCTTC.

This clone was seen a few times. The chain uses TRBV28 and TRBJ1-2; D might be TRBD1 (6 bases). The length of the CDR3 is 13 residues. Germline CDR1 and CDR2: MDHEN and SYDVKM. V was trimmed by 4 bases and J by 6 bases, leaving 12 bases between them. CDR3 sequence reads: CASSWGGGNGYTF. The CDR3 nucleotides read TGTGCCAGCAGTTGGGGAGGGGGGAATGGCTACACCTTC.

This rearrangement joins TRBV21-1 to TRBJ1-5. TRBV21-1 is tagged as a pseudogene. The CDR3 is 17 residues long. In nucleotides, the CDR3 is TGTGCCAGCAGCCCTACCGGGAGGGCGAATAGCAATCAGCCCCAGCATTTT. This encodes CASSPTGRANSNQPQHF.

The chain carries TRBV9 and TRBJ1-5; D perhaps matches TRBD1 (6 bases). This CDR3 contains 14 residues. Per germline, CDR1 SGDLS and CDR2 YYNGEE. V lost 2 bases, J lost 9 bases, and 15 bases lay in between. The CDR3 is CASSVPKEGGPQHF. CDR3 DNA sequence: TGTGCCAGCAGCGTGCCAAAAGAGGGGGGGCCCCAGCATTTT. Together with reference TRBV9 and TRBJ1-5, the CDR3 gives the full variable domain: DSGVTQTPKHLITATGQRVTLRCSPRSGDLSVYWYQQSLDQGLQFLIQYYNGEERAKGNILERFSAQQFPDLHSELNLSSLELGDSALYFCASSVPKEGGPQHFGDGTRLSIL.

The V gene is TRBV7-6, the J gene TRBJ2-5; D is uncertain. Germline CDR1 SGHVS, CDR2 FNYEAQ. This CDR3 is 16 amino acids long. V was clipped by 0 bases and J by 1 base, with 12 bases between them. CDR3 in amino acids: CASSLAVGGPQETQYF. The CDR3 nucleotides read TGTGCCAGCAGCTTAGCGGTGGGCGGACCCCAAGAGACCCAGTACTTC.

Here the CDR3 reads CASRLLATNEQFF. The CDR3 DNA is TGTGCCAGCAGGTTACTAGCTACTAATGAGCAGTTCTTC. The V gene is TRBV12-3 or TRBV12-4, the J gene TRBJ2-1, with D possibly matching TRBD2 (6 bases). The length of the CDR3 is 13 residues. Between the trimmed V and J ends, which lost 6 bases and 7 bases, there was a span of 13 bases.

V and J are TRBV7-3 and TRBJ2-3, with TRBD1 matching 9 bases. From germline, CDR1 is SGHTA and CDR2 FQGTGA. V was pared by 5 bases and J by 4 bases, with 10 bases of the junction left unmatched. The CDR3 sequence is 16 residues long. CDR3 nucleotides: TGTGCCAGCAGCCTGCCGGGACAGGGCGTGCCAGATACGCAGTATTTT. Its protein product is CASSLPGQGVPDTQYF.

This chain uses TRBV7-9 with TRBJ2-7; tentatively, D is TRBD1 (6 bases). Germline V CDR1 and CDR2: SEHNR, FQNEAQ (reference sequence). The ends were cut back, 5 bases at V and 7 bases at J, with 21 bases in the middle. The CDR3 covers 15 residues. The CDR3 coding sequence is TGTGCCAGCAGCGAGACCGGGACACTGGTTGAAGAGCAGTACTTC. Translation gives CASSETGTLVEEQYF.

V usage is TRBV11-2 and J usage is TRBJ2-2; 9 positions match TRBD2. Germline CDR1 reads SGHAT; CDR2 reads FQNNGV. The CDR3 spans 15 residues. The ends lost 3 bases at V and 7 bases at J; junction bases unmatched: 6. The CDR3 region is CASSFAGGPDGELFF. For the CDR3, the DNA is TGTGCCAGCAGCTTCGCGGGAGGGCCGGACGGGGAGCTGTTTTTT.

V is TRBV28 and J is TRBJ1-4; 7 bases fit TRBD1. Germline V lookup: CDR1 MDHEN, CDR2 SYDVKM. The CDR3 is 16 residues long. Germline trimming cut 3 bases from V and 2 bases from J; bases unmatched to any gene: 6. The CDR3 DNA reads TGTGCCAGCAGTTTCGGCGTAGGGGGCACTAATGAAAAACTGTTTTTT. Translation gives CASSFGVGGTNEKLFF. Complete variable domain (other parts from reference TRBV28 and TRBJ1-4): DVKVTQSSRYLVKRTGEKVFLECVQDMDHENMFWYRQDPGLGLRLIYFSYDVKMKEKGDIPEGYSVSREKKERFSLILESASTNQTSMYLCASSFGVGGTNEKLFFGSGTQLSVL.

The chain recombines TRBV27 with TRBJ2-1; TRBD1 matches at 8 bases. Germline assignment: CDR1 MNHEY and CDR2 SMNVEV (reference sequence). Losses at the gene ends were 1 base for V and 0 bases for J; bases not matched to a gene: 2. The length of the CDR3 is 16 residues. CDR3 in DNA: TGTGCCAGCAGTTTATGGGACAGGTTCTCCTACAATGAGCAGTTCTTC. Amino acids: CASSLWDRFSYNEQFF.

The V gene is TRBV19, the J gene TRBJ1-2; 9 bases agree with TRBD1. The CDR3 has 16 residues. Trimming at V came to 4 bases and at J to 7 bases, leaving 13 bases not matched to a gene. Germline V gene sequence: CDR1 LNHDA, CDR2 SQIVND (reference sequence). The CDR3 nucleotides read TGTGCCAGTAGTACCGTTCCCCGGGACAGGGTTATTGGCTACACCTTC. This codes for CASSTVPRDRVIGYTF.

V gene TRBV9 combines with J gene TRBJ1-3; 10 bases align to TRBD1. Germline assignment: CDR1 SGDLS and CDR2 YYNGEE. V was pared by 4 bases and J by 2 bases, with 3 bases of the junction left unmatched. The CDR3 runs 15 residues. CDR3 nucleotides: TGTGCCAGCAGCACCGGACAGGGGGCTGGAAACACCATATATTTT. Translating it yields CASSTGQGAGNTIYF.

This rearrangement joins TRBV2 to TRBJ2-1, with D hard to call. The length of the CDR3 is 11 residues. Trimming shortened V by 4 bases and J by 9 bases, and 7 bases separated the two germline ends. The germline gives CDR1 SNHLY, CDR2 FYNNEI. The CDR3 DNA is TGTGCCAGCAGTGTGGTTACTGAGCAGTTCTTC. Its translation is CASSVVTEQFF.

This chain connects TRBV7-9 to TRBJ1-4; D may be TRBD1 (6 bases). CDR1 is SEHNR, CDR2 FQNEAQ, per germline (reference sequence). Trimming cost V 5 bases and J 10 bases, with 20 bases left between them. The CDR3 contains 15 residues. The CDR3 protein is CASSPTQGTLRKLFF. The CDR3, as DNA: TGTGCCAGCAGCCCTACACAGGGTACTTTGCGAAAACTGTTTTTT.

The chain recombines TRBV6-7 with TRBJ1-1; no firm D call. TRBV6-7 counts as an open reading frame of uncertain function. The CDR3 totals 17 residues. The V and J ends lost 2 bases and 0 bases respectively, with 16 bases between them. Written as DNA, the CDR3 is TGTGCCAGCAGTTACCCGACGGATCCGTCCCTGAACACTGAAGCTTTCTTT. Encoded protein: CASSYPTDPSLNTEAFF.

The chain carries TRBV6-5 and TRBJ1-2; 8 bases agree with TRBD1. Germline CDR1 and CDR2: MNHEY and SVGAGI. The V gene end was trimmed by 5 bases and the J gene end by 8 bases; junction bases not matched to a gene: 13. This CDR3 contains 15 residues. This CDR3 reads CASSRRTGYGGGYTF. The DNA for the CDR3 is TGTGCCAGCAGTAGGAGGACAGGGTATGGGGGCGGCTACACCTTC.

V gene TRBV27 combines with J gene TRBJ1-5; maybe TRBD1 (6 bases). Per germline, CDR1 MNHEY and CDR2 SMNVEV (reference sequence). This CDR3 comprises 16 residues. With 6 bases removed from V and 0 bases from J, the gap between germline ends came to 15 bases. CDR3 sequence: CASSHQGQGSNQPQHF. CDR3 in DNA: TGTGCCAGCAGCCACCAGGGACAAGGTAGCAATCAGCCCCAGCATTTT.

The V gene is TRBV19, the J gene TRBJ1-2; no firm D call. The CDR3 spans 14 residues. Germline CDR1 LNHDA, CDR2 SQIVND (reference sequence). V lost 8 bases and J lost 4, with 17 bases in between. The CDR3 is CASDDPAESYGYTF. CDR3 DNA: TGTGCCAGTGATGACCCAGCCGAATCCTATGGCTACACCTTC.